Below are 10 T cell receptor beta chains sequenced from a single sample in a study of tumor and adjacent non-tumor tissue in lung cancer. No cell sorting was done before RNA was extracted from the tissue. More than 3 cm separated this lung sample from the edge of the tumor. Three rounds of nested PCR, following a modified ARM-PCR protocol, produced the TCRbeta library. MiXCR, applied by TCRdb to the multiplex PCR reads, yields one record per CDR3 protein. Of about 110,000 distinct CDR3 sequences listed, roughly two thirds are singletons. Sequencing used distant non-tumor lung tissue. The receptors were gathered from a man between 60 and 75 years old with non-small cell lung cancer.

This clonotype came up a few times. The junction does not match germline at one end; this may be a read error. The chain has TRBV11-3 and TRBJ2-4, with D tentatively TRBD2 (6 bases). CDR1 is SGHNT, CDR2 YENEEA, per germline. The CDR3 has 15 residues. The CDR3 sequence: CASNLVRGRKNIQYF. The CDR3 coding sequence is TGCGCCAGCAACTTAGTACGGGGGAGGAAAAACATTCAGTACTTC.

This clonotype has at least ten counts. The CDR3 spells CASADSMNNQPQHF. CDR3 in DNA: TGTGCCAGCGCGGACAGCATGAACAATCAGCCCCAGCATTTT. The chain combines TRBV6-5 with TRBJ1-5; tentatively, D is TRBD1 (6 bases). In germline, CDR1 is MNHEY, CDR2 SVGAGI. The CDR3 runs to 14 residues. The V end lost 8 bases, the J end lost 3 bases, and 14 bases lay between the germline ends.

This clonotype was found many times. This chain joins TRBV4-2 and TRBJ2-7; D gene ambiguous. This CDR3 is 15 amino acids long. V was pared by 2 bases and J by 0 bases, with 11 bases between. CDR1 and CDR2 (germline): LGHNA, YNFKEQ. CDR3 DNA sequence: TGTGCCAGCAGCCAATCGGATGACCGCTCCTACGAGCAGTACTTC. It is translated as CASSQSDDRSYEQYF.

Comment on this clonotype: The CDR3 end shows no conserved phenylalanine or tryptophan, and so a read error is likely. The V call is TRBV11-3, the J call TRBJ1-6, with D unresolved. CDR3 length: 16 amino acids. Germline CDR1 reads SGHNT; CDR2 reads YENEEA. CDR3 sequence reads: CASSFETTENNPPLHS. The CDR3 DNA is TGTGCCAGCAGCTTTGAAACGACGGAAAATAATCCACCTCTCCACTCT.

This clonotype was observed a handful of times. One junction end disagrees with the germline gene, perhaps due to a read error. The CDR3 region has the DNA TGCAGTGCTAGAGGGAGGGCCAATCAGCCACAGCATTTT. As protein: CSARGRANQPQHF. This sequence joins TRBV20-1 and TRBJ1-5, with no clear D. The CDR3 sequence is 13 residues long. Germline V gives CDR1 DFQATT, CDR2 SNEGSKA (reference sequence).

The gene calls are TRBV7-9 and TRBJ2-1; 7 bases align to TRBD2. CDR1 and CDR2 (germline): SEHNR, FQNEAQ (reference sequence). Trimming took 0 bases from V and 1 from J; bases not matched to a gene: 6. The CDR3 covers 17 residues. CDR3 nucleotide sequence: TGTGCCAGCAGCTTAGCGCGGGGCGGGAGATCCTACAATGAGCAGTTCTTC. It encodes CASSLARGGRSYNEQFF.

Details on this clonotype: One junction end does not reproduce the germline sequence, and a read error may be involved. The CDR3 is CTSSFQGAASEKYF. CDR3 bases: TGTACCAGCAGCTTCCAGGGGGCCGCCTCCGAGAAGTACTTC. The chain recombines TRBV7-8 with TRBJ2-7; 8 nucleotides align to TRBD1. CDR3 length: 14 amino acids. The germline CDR1 and CDR2 sequences are SGHVS and FQNEAQ.

The chain employs TRBV10-2 and TRBJ2-7, with a tentative D call TRBD1 (6 bases). The CDR3 spans 17 residues. Germline V gives CDR1 WSHSY, CDR2 SAAADI. V gave up 6 bases and J gave up 4 bases, with 25 bases separating them. The CDR3: CASRESSAGRGPYEQYF. The CDR3 DNA is TGCGCCAGCAGAGAATCGTCGGCAGGCAGGGGCCCATACGAGCAGTACTTC.

On this clonotype itself: A much more abundant neighbour one base away suggests this may be a read error. This rearrangement joins TRBV28 to TRBJ2-7; possibly TRBD2 for D (6 bases). The CDR3 length is 14 residues. Germline CDR1 MDHEN, CDR2 SYDVKM. CDR3 DNA sequence: TGTGCCAGCACCGGGGGAGCCAAGCGAAACGAGGAGTACTTC. Translating it yields CASTGGAKRNEEYF. The full variable domain, its missing parts supplied by reference TRBV28 and TRBJ2-7, is DVKVTQSSRYLVKRTGEKVFLECVQDMDHENMFWYRQDPGLGLRLIYFSYDVKMKEKGDIPEGYSVSREKKERFSLILESASTNQTSMYLCASTGGAKRNEEYFGPGTRLTVT.

This clonotype was seen ten or more times. The rearrangement uses TRBV11-2 and TRBJ2-7; D may be TRBD2 (5 bases). This CDR3 has 14 residues. The germline CDR1 and CDR2 sequences are SGHAT and FQNNGV. V shed 1 base and J shed 6 bases, with 13 bases lying between them. The CDR3: CASSLAAVRGEQYF. In DNA, the CDR3 is TGTGCCAGCAGCTTAGCGGCTGTTCGGGGCGAGCAGTACTTC.